Below, 10 T cell receptor beta chains from the same sample are listed, as sequenced in a study of vaccination and CD4 T cells after COVID-19. Treatment described: roughly 10-day PBMC culture with coronavirus spike peptide pools or control peptides (ViraFEST assay). With the Oncomine TCR Beta short-read assay, DNA from cultured CD4+ T cells was sequenced. One entry per CDR3 protein results from TCRdb running MiXCR on the PCR reads. This table has over 8,500 distinct CDR3 sequences, roughly two thirds appearing once. Antigens for these TCRs are unknown. Sample: CD4+ T cells from blood, cultured in vitro, taken before SARS-CoV-2 vaccination. These receptors were taken from a human donor who had recovered from COVID-19.

This clonotype showed up just a few times. The genes are TRBV7-9 and TRBJ2-3; 8 positions match TRBD2. Germline V gene sequence: CDR1 SEHNR, CDR2 FQNEAQ (reference sequence). V lost 4 bases and J lost 1; bases outside the gene matches: 7. This CDR3 has 16 residues. The CDR3: CASSYPSGGGTDTQYF. The CDR3 region has the DNA TGTGCCAGCAGCTACCCCTCGGGGGGGGGCACAGATACGCAGTATTTT.

The gene calls are TRBV30 and TRBJ2-1, with 12 nucleotides matching TRBD2. CDR3 size: 16 residues. Germline V CDR1 and CDR2: GTSNPN, SVGIG (reference sequence). V lost 4 bases, J lost 3 bases, and 7 bases stayed unmatched. CDR3 region: CAWNPGTSGYYNEQFF. CDR3 nucleotides: TGTGCCTGGAACCCCGGGACTAGCGGGTACTACAATGAGCAGTTCTTC. Combining the CDR3 with reference TRBV30 and TRBJ2-1 gives the whole variable domain SQTIHQWPATLVQPVGSPLSLECTVEGTSNPNLYWYRQAAGRGLQLLFYSVGIGQISSEVPQNLSASRPQDRQFILSSKKLLLSDSGFYLCAWNPGTSGYYNEQFFGPGTRLTVL.

The chain recombines TRBV20-1 with TRBJ2-1; a weak D match, TRBD2 (5 bases). The CDR3 is 14 residues long. The germline gives CDR1 DFQATT, CDR2 SNEGSKA (reference sequence). CDR3 sequence reads: CSGASHPKANEQFF. In DNA, the CDR3 is TGCAGCGGTGCTAGCCATCCTAAGGCCAATGAGCAGTTCTTC.

This clonotype qualifies as medium-sized. The chain is built from TRBV20-1 and TRBJ2-5, with 8 bases identical to TRBD2. CDR1 is DFQATT, CDR2 SNEGSKA, per germline (reference sequence). The CDR3 runs to 16 residues. V was clipped by 3 bases and J by 5 bases; unmatched bases: 14. The CDR3 DNA sequence: TGCAGTGCTAGGGGTCCCGGGACTAGGTCGGTGGAGACCCAGTACTTC. This translates into CSARGPGTRSVETQYF.

The rearrangement joins TRBV20-1 to TRBJ2-7, with D perhaps matching TRBD2 (6 bases). The V end lost 6 bases, the J end lost 3 bases, and 18 bases lay between the germline ends. In germline, CDR1 is DFQATT, CDR2 SNEGSKA (reference sequence). The CDR3 has 14 amino acids. The CDR3: CSAQYGGGYYEQYF. CDR3 bases: TGCAGTGCCCAGTACGGGGGAGGTTACTACGAGCAGTACTTC.

This clonotype was detected only a few times. This chain joins TRBV20-1 and TRBJ2-5, with D unclear. V lost 6 bases to trimming and J lost 0 bases, with 5 bases between them. The CDR3 loop spans 11 amino acids. Germline CDR1 and CDR2: DFQATT and SNEGSKA (reference sequence). The CDR3 DNA reads as TGCAGTGCAGAGTACCAAGAGACCCAGTACTTC. Amino acid sequence: CSAEYQETQYF.

V is TRBV10-3 and J is TRBJ1-2, with a possible D match to TRBD1 (6 bases). Germline CDR1 and CDR2: ENHRY and SYGVKD. Trimming removed 2 bases from V and 3 bases from J, with 10 bases in between. The CDR3 length is 14 residues. The CDR3 protein is CAISEKDSYYGYTF. DNA of the CDR3: TGTGCCATCAGTGAGAAGGACAGCTACTATGGCTACACCTTC.

The chain combines TRBV19 with TRBJ1-2, with D perhaps matching TRBD1 (5 bases). V was clipped by 9 bases and J by 4 bases, with 24 bases between them. The CDR3 is made up of 16 amino acids. Germline lookup yields CDR1 LNHDA and CDR2 SQIVND (reference sequence). The CDR3, as DNA: TGTGCCAGCGATCAGAGGGGACGCCCTTCACCCTATGGCTACACCTTC. This gives the protein CASDQRGRPSPYGYTF.

This clonotype has more than one count but fewer than ten. The chain uses TRBV2 and TRBJ2-5; 7 bases line up with TRBD2. After removal of 7 bases from V and 1 base from J, the junction contained 9 bases not matched to a gene. Per the germline V gene, CDR1 is SNHLY and CDR2 is FYNNEI. The CDR3 is 15 residues long. The CDR3, as DNA: TGTGCCAGCAACGAGCGGGATGGACCCCAAGAGACCCAGTACTTC. Amino acids: CASNERDGPQETQYF.

V and J are TRBV27 and TRBJ1-6, with D possibly being TRBD1 (5 bases). The germline gives CDR1 MNHEY, CDR2 SMNVEV (reference sequence). V dropped 0 bases and J dropped 9 bases, with 18 bases sitting between them. This CDR3 region has 17 residues. CDR3 in DNA: TGTGCCAGCAGTTTATCGATGGTTTCAGCAGGGAGTTCACCCCTCCACTTT. Its protein product is CASSLSMVSAGSSPLHF.